These 25 T cell receptor beta chains originate from one sample sequenced in a study of a mutant IDH1 vaccine in newly diagnosed glioma. Time point denoted: week 11, during vaccination. Every vaccine dose comprised 300 ug of mutant IDH1 20-mer peptide plus topical imiquimod. Sequencing was performed with immunoSEQ multiplex PCR; in TCRdb, only in-frame clones are kept and a portion is missing. The sample holds about 120,000 clones, around 90% seen once. These receptors' targets are unknown. The sample in question was PBMCs, obtained from a glioma patient whose treatment included an IDH1 peptide vaccine. These receptors all come from a woman between 50 and 59 years old with glioma.

The chain's CDR3 is CSVRTGGYEQYF. The CDR3 nucleotides are TGCAGCGTCCGAACAGGGGGCTACGAGCAGTACTTC. The chain couples TRBV29-1 to TRBJ2-7; 8 bases fit TRBD1. The CDR3 sequence is 12 residues long. Germline V gene sequence: CDR1 SQVTM, CDR2 ANQGSEA. Trimming at V came to 6 bases and at J to 3 bases, leaving 4 bases not matched to a gene.

This chain connects TRBV7-6 to TRBJ2-7; TRBD1 matches 7 bases. J was trimmed by 0 bases and V by 5 bases; bases with no gene match: 4. The CDR3 spans 14 residues. CDR1 and CDR2 from the germline V gene are SGHVS and FNYEAQ. The CDR3 region is CASSRQGSSYEQYF. The CDR3, as DNA: TGTGCCAGCAGCCGACAGGGCAGCTCCTACGAGCAGTACTTC. Variable domain in full (rest from reference TRBV7-6 and TRBJ2-7): GAGVSQSPRYKVTKRGQDVALRCDPISGHVSLYWYRQALGQGPEFLTYFNYEAQQDKSGLPNDRFSAERPEGSISTLTIQRTEQRDSAMYRCASSRQGSSYEQYFGPGTRLTVT.

The gene calls are TRBV21-1 and TRBJ2-1; TRBD2, the D gene given by the table, was not confirmed from the DNA. TRBV21-1 is a listed pseudogene. The CDR3 sequence is 15 residues long. The CDR3 DNA follows: TGTGCCAGCTGTTCCCGACCGGGTTCCTACAATGAGCAGTTCTTC. It yields the protein CASCSRPGSYNEQFF.

Concerning this clone: Other DNA sequences in this specimen translate into the identical CDR3. The rearrangement joins TRBV4-1 to TRBJ1-5; a weak D match, TRBD1 (5 bases). Trimming removed 1 base at V and 4 bases at J, with 11 bases between. This CDR3 contains 15 residues. Germline CDR1 is MGHRA and CDR2 is YSYEKL. CDR3 sequence (DNA): TGCGCCAGCAGCCAAGGTAAGGGGTCAAATCAGCCCCAGCATTTT. Translation gives CASSQGKGSNQPQHF.

The chain joins TRBV30 to TRBJ2-5, with a possible D match to TRBD2 (5 bases). The germline V gene has CDR1 GTSNPN and CDR2 SVGIG (reference sequence). V lost 4 bases and J 0 bases, leaving 12 bases between the germline ends. This CDR3 spans 14 amino acids. CDR3 region: CAWNRGLYQETQYF. CDR3 DNA: TGTGCCTGGAACAGAGGGCTTTACCAAGAGACCCAGTACTTC. Full variable domain (rest looked up from reference TRBV30 and TRBJ2-5): SQTIHQWPATLVQPVGSPLSLECTVEGTSNPNLYWYRQAAGRGLQLLFYSVGIGQISSEVPQNLSASRPQDRQFILSSKKLLLSDSGFYLCAWNRGLYQETQYFGPGTRLLVL.

The chain uses TRBV6-5 and TRBJ1-5; D is unclear. This CDR3 has 14 residues. V was clipped by 6 bases and J by 0 bases, with 9 bases between them. Germline V gene data show CDR1 as MNHEY and CDR2 as SVGAGI. The CDR3 loop is CASRTVVSNQPQHF. The CDR3 nucleotides are TGTGCCAGCAGGACGGTAGTTAGCAATCAGCCCCAGCATTTT.

The gene calls are TRBV28 and TRBJ1-2, with TRBD1 matching 8 bases. There are 13 residues in the CDR3. After removal of 6 bases from V and 6 bases from J, the junction contained 6 bases not matched to a gene. CDR1 MDHEN and CDR2 SYDVKM come from the germline V gene. CDR3 protein: CASRTRGRHGYTF. CDR3 nucleotides: TGTGCCAGCAGGACCAGGGGGCGCCATGGCTACACCTTC.

This CDR3 reads CASSSPVGNYGYTF. CDR3 DNA: TGTGCCAGCAGTTCCCCCGTGGGGAACTATGGCTACACCTTC. This chain uses TRBV28 with TRBJ1-2; unclear D gene. V was clipped by 4 bases and J by 2 bases, with 11 bases between them. CDR1 is MDHEN and CDR2 is SYDVKM in the germline V gene. The CDR3 is 14 amino acids.

V is TRBV5-6 and J is TRBJ1-4, with no clear D. Between the trimmed V and J ends, which lost 4 bases and 7 bases, there was a span of 8 bases. The germline V gene has CDR1 SGHDT and CDR2 YYEEEE. CDR3 size: 12 residues. The CDR3 DNA reads TGTGCCAGCAGCAAATCGCGTGAAAAACTGTTTTTT. Translation gives CASSKSREKLFF.

The chain employs TRBV7-8 and TRBJ1-4, with D possibly TRBD1 on 6 matching bases. The CDR3 length is 18 residues. CDR1 is SGHVS and CDR2 is FQNEAQ in the germline V gene. V lost 3 bases, J lost 3 bases, and 20 bases lay in between. CDR3 nucleotide sequence: TGTGCCAGCAGCTTTGGGGGCTTTGCTTTGAGGGCTAATGAAAAACTGTTTTTT. Its protein product is CASSFGGFALRANEKLFF.

This clone was seen more than once but under ten times. This rearrangement joins TRBV2 to TRBJ2-1; D is unresolved. This CDR3 comprises 13 residues. V lost 4 bases and J lost 7, with 11 bases in between. The germline V gene encodes CDR1 SNHLY and CDR2 FYNNEI. CDR3 bases: TGTGCCAGCAGTGTCCGGGCTCGGAATGAGCAGTTCTTC. It is translated as CASSVRARNEQFF. Looking up the rest from reference TRBV2 and TRBJ2-1 gives the full variable domain: EPEVTQTPSHQVTQMGQEVILRCVPISNHLYFYWYRQILGQKVEFLVSFYNNEISEKSEIFDDQFSVERPDGSNFTLKIRSTKLEDSAMYFCASSVRARNEQFFGPGTRLTVL.

This clone was observed a few times. The gene calls are TRBV6-1 and TRBJ1-1; D call uncertain. Germline lookup yields CDR1 MNHNS and CDR2 SASEGT. The CDR3 runs 12 residues. V lost 1 base and J lost 11, with 11 bases in between. The CDR3 coding sequence is TGTGCCAGCAGTGAAGGCCTCCTAAGGGCTTTCTTT. This sequence encodes CASSEGLLRAFF.

The chain uses TRBV2 and TRBJ1-1; possibly TRBD1 for D (6 bases). V was pared by 6 bases and J by 1 base, with 15 bases between. Germline CDR1 reads SNHLY; CDR2 reads FYNNEI. The CDR3 loop spans 15 amino acids. CDR3 nucleotides: TGTGCCAGCAGAAAAGAGGACAGTACGAACACTGAAGCTTTCTTT. The encoded protein is CASRKEDSTNTEAFF.

This clone came up once. This chain joins TRBV4-2 and TRBJ2-7; possibly TRBD1 for D (5 bases). The CDR3 length is 14 residues. Germline CDR1 is LGHNA and CDR2 is YNFKEQ. V was cut by 0 bases and J by 2 bases, with 8 bases left in between. The CDR3 sequence: CASSQEQEPYEQYF. CDR3 in DNA: TGTGCCAGCAGCCAAGAACAGGAACCCTACGAGCAGTACTTC.

This clone has just a few counts. The chain joins TRBV5-1 to TRBJ1-5, with D possibly matching TRBD1 (6 bases). The CDR3 has 14 residues. The ends were cut back, 3 bases at V and 0 bases at J, with 7 bases in the middle. Germline V lookup: CDR1 SGHRS, CDR2 YFSETQ. CDR3: CASSSDSSNQPQHF. DNA for the CDR3: TGCGCCAGCAGCTCGGACAGTAGCAATCAGCCCCAGCATTTT.

The V and J genes are TRBV9 and TRBJ2-3; TRBD2 matches at 11 bases. There are 17 residues in the CDR3. The V gene's germline CDR1 is SGDLS and CDR2 YYNGEE. Losses at the gene ends were 3 bases for V and 5 bases for J; bases not matched to a gene: 11. The CDR3 nucleotides read TGTGCCAGCAGCGAAACCTCCCTAGCGGGAGGAAAAGATACGCAGTATTTT. This sequence encodes CASSETSLAGGKDTQYF. The full variable domain, completed using reference TRBV9 and TRBJ2-3, is DSGVTQTPKHLITATGQRVTLRCSPRSGDLSVYWYQQSLDQGLQFLIQYYNGEERAKGNILERFSAQQFPDLHSELNLSSLELGDSALYFCASSETSLAGGKDTQYFGPGTRLTVL.

This clone was recorded a few times. The chain recombines TRBV30 with TRBJ1-5, with D maybe TRBD1 (5 bases). The CDR3 runs 13 residues. Germline CDR1 and CDR2: GTSNPN and SVGIG (reference sequence). V gave up 5 bases and J gave up 3 bases, with 11 bases separating them. Here the CDR3 DNA reads TGTGCCTGGGGGACGGGTGCCAATCAGCCCCAGCATTTT. Its protein is CAWGTGANQPQHF.

The rearrangement uses TRBV7-3 and TRBJ2-5; 13 bases fit TRBD2. Trimming at V came to 4 bases and at J to 2 bases, leaving 7 bases not matched to a gene. The germline CDR1 and CDR2 sequences are SGHTA and FQGTGA. The CDR3 runs 17 residues. The CDR3 bases are TGTGCCAGCAGCTCGCTGGGACTAGCGGGAAATCAAGAGACCCAGTACTTC. It codes for CASSSLGLAGNQETQYF.

This chain connects TRBV30 to TRBJ1-2; D is unresolved. Trimming took 0 bases from V and 4 from J, leaving 9 bases between them. The CDR3 is 13 residues long. Germline V gives CDR1 GTSNPN, CDR2 SVGIG (reference sequence). The CDR3 reads CAWSVERSYGYTF. The CDR3 coding sequence is TGTGCCTGGAGTGTCGAAAGGAGCTATGGCTACACCTTC.

The chain combines TRBV28 with TRBJ2-1, with 7 bases that match TRBD2. This CDR3 has 15 residues. Germline V gene data show CDR1 as MDHEN and CDR2 as SYDVKM. Germline trimming cut 1 base from V and 6 bases from J; bases unmatched to any gene: 6. Here the CDR3 reads CASSLSGLGLNEQFF. CDR3 sequence (DNA): TGTGCCAGCAGTTTATCCGGACTAGGTCTCAATGAGCAGTTCTTC.

This clone was detected once. This chain connects TRBV6-5 to TRBJ2-3; TRBD2 matches at 7 bases. Germline V CDR1 and CDR2: MNHEY, SVGAGI. There are 14 residues in the CDR3. Trimming cost V 6 bases and J 4 bases; bases outside gene matches: 7. The CDR3 DNA sequence: TGTGCCAGCAGCGGGAGGAGCTACCCAGATACGCAGTATTTT. The encoded protein is CASSGRSYPDTQYF.

The chain uses TRBV19 and TRBJ2-1; D unclear. Germline V gene lookup returns CDR1 LNHDA and CDR2 SQIVND (reference sequence). V lost 2 bases to trimming and J lost 8 bases, with 7 bases between them. This CDR3 contains 12 residues. The CDR3 reads CASSIPYDEQFF. In nucleotides, the CDR3 is TGTGCCAGTAGTATACCTTATGATGAGCAGTTCTTC.

This chain uses TRBV7-3 with TRBJ2-7; D remains ambiguous. Between the trimmed V and J ends, which lost 0 bases and 2 bases, there was a span of 8 bases. The CDR3 extends over 14 amino acids. CDR1 and CDR2 from the germline V gene are SGHTA and FQGTGA. This CDR3 is CASSLTVSAYEQYF. For the CDR3, the DNA is TGTGCCAGCAGCTTAACGGTCTCGGCCTACGAGCAGTACTTC.

This chain links TRBV7-3 with TRBJ2-3, with D possibly TRBD1 on 6 matching bases. There are 15 residues in the CDR3. CDR1 SGHTA and CDR2 FQGTGA come from the germline V gene. V dropped 4 bases and J dropped 5 bases, with 16 bases sitting between them. This CDR3 is CASSSARTEVDTQYF. The DNA for the CDR3 is TGTGCCAGCAGCTCTGCACGGACAGAGGTAGATACGCAGTATTTT.

The genes are TRBV10-3 and TRBJ2-3; 10 nucleotides align to TRBD2. This CDR3 region has 18 residues. The germline gives CDR1 ENHRY, CDR2 SYGVKD. The V segment lost 2 bases and the J segment 6 bases; nucleotides outside the gene matches: 14. CDR3 in DNA: TGTGCCATCAGTGAGCCACAAGGGCTAGCGGGAGTCATGGATACGCAGTATTTT. Its protein is CAISEPQGLAGVMDTQYF.